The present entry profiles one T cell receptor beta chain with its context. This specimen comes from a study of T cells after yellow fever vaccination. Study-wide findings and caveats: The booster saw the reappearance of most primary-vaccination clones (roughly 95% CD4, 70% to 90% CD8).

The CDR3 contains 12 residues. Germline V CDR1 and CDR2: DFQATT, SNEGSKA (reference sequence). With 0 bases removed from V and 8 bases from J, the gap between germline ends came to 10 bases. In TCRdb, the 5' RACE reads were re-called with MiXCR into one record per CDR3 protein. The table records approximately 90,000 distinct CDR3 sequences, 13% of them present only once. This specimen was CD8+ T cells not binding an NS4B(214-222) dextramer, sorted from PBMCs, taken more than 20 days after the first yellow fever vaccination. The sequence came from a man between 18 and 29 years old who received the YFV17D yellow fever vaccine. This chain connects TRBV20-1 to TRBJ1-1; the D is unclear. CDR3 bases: TGCAGTGCTAGAGACGTCATGATAGAAGCTTTCTTT. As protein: CSARDVMIEAFF.